Listed below are T cell receptor beta chains from one sample, sequenced in a study of blood T cell repertoires in COVID-19. Clones were read by immunoSEQ multiplex PCR, and TCRdb kept only the in-frame ones, dropping some. The profile shows under 100,000 clones, 81% of them singletons. The sample was peripheral blood. These TCRs come from a human donor in a cohort sampled during active COVID-19. Each CDR3 is given without its conserved first and last residue. D genes are given only for firm matches.

D gene	J gene	V gene	CDR3 protein
TRBD1	TRBJ1-5	TRBV18	ASSWGQGISNQPQH
TRBD2	TRBJ2-2	TRBV5-1	ASSLPGLAGSTGELF
.	TRBJ2-1	TRBV7-2	ASSPGRAGNEQF
.	TRBJ1-1	TRBV10-3	AISEEGGRTEAF
.	TRBJ1-1	TRBV19	ASRTGRQVNTEAF
TRBD2	TRBJ2-7	TRBV7-9	ASSSRTRHEQY
.	TRBJ1-3	TRBV4-1	ASSQIGLPGGTIY
.	TRBJ1-5	TRBV27	ASSAGSNQPQH
.	TRBJ1-6	TRBV7-9	ASSLFLNSPLH
TRBD1	TRBJ1-5	TRBV2	ASRTDRPNQPQH
TRBD1	TRBJ1-1	TRBV7-2	ASSVHPGQGVGTEAF
TRBD1	TRBJ1-1	TRBV5-4	ASSHPSGQGVVGGTEAF
.	TRBJ2-3	TRBV11-3	ASSLDHRGIGTDTQY
TRBD1	TRBJ2-5	TRBV5-1	ASSQQGATGETQY
.	TRBJ1-1	TRBV19	ASNSRNTEAF
.	TRBJ1-6	TRBV19	ASSINRNSPLH
.	TRBJ2-6	TRBV4-2	ASSQEKGGASGANVLT
.	TRBJ2-6	TRBV27	ASSSGRLSGANVLT
.	TRBJ2-5	TRBV5-1	ASSSRPRGETQY
.	TRBJ1-2	TRBV15	ATSRDINYGYT
TRBD1	TRBJ1-6	TRBV25-1	ASSEGQGAGYNSPLH
TRBD2	TRBJ2-5	TRBV28	ASSFLWRGVTQETQY
.	TRBJ1-1	TRBV18	ASSPPPGTRNTEAF
TRBD2	TRBJ2-3	TRBV7-3	ASSSRGAATDTQY
.	TRBJ2-5	TRBV5-4	ASSWIGAGKETQY
.	TRBJ1-2	TRBV30	AWSVRGYGGYT
TRBD1	TRBJ2-3	TRBV19	ASRSTGVGSTDTQY
.	TRBJ1-1	TRBV25-1	ASSPQGRGMNTEAF
.	TRBJ2-1	TRBV14	ASSPRLDNEQF
TRBD2	TRBJ2-3	TRBV7-8	ASRQRGDHTQY
.	TRBJ1-4	TRBV27	ASRGASATNEKLF
TRBD2	TRBJ2-1	TRBV11-1	ASSSKPGLAGGQF
TRBD1	TRBJ2-1	TRBV28	ASTLGQVVHNEQF
.	TRBJ1-6	TRBV28	ASSFDHRANSPLH
TRBD2	TRBJ2-3	TRBV18	ASSTGLPDTQY
.	TRBJ1-2	TRBV18	ASSAGINYGYT
.	TRBJ2-5	TRBV21-1	ASSKKHLDPQGTQY
.	TRBJ1-2	TRBV6-5	ASRGSRYGYT
.	TRBJ1-3	TRBV3-1/TRBV3-2	ASSQGGLGNTIY
.	TRBJ1-2	TRBV9	ASSVEEAYGYT
.	TRBJ1-5	TRBV6-5	ASSPVGGPQH
TRBD1	TRBJ2-7	TRBV5-1	ASSSGTGDLEQY
.	TRBJ1-6	TRBV6-5	ASSYVQGNSPLH
.	TRBJ2-5	TRBV7-6	ASSFLPGETQY
TRBD1	TRBJ2-2	TRBV5-1	ASSLRTGNAGELF
.	TRBJ1-2	TRBV7-2	ASSLATDSRLYGYT
.	TRBJ1-4	TRBV6-2/TRBV6-3	ASSYRGVGDEKLF
.	TRBJ2-7	TRBV6-5	ASSYGPYEQY
.	TRBJ1-2	TRBV7-2	ASSPSLIANYGYT
.	TRBJ1-2	TRBV19	ASSIGRDYGYT
.	TRBJ1-3	TRBV6-5	ASSFSDSSNTIY
.	TRBJ1-1	TRBV18	ASSPPTGGTEAF
TRBD1	TRBJ1-2	TRBV28	ASKRTGPYGYT
TRBD1	TRBJ1-6	TRBV6-5	ASRRQGVSSPLH
TRBD1	TRBJ1-2	TRBV5-1	ASSMDRASNYGYT
.	TRBJ1-1	TRBV18	ASSPQDRQGAF